What follows are 32 T cell receptor beta chains derived from one specimen sequenced in a study of shared clonotypes between healthy human individuals. The protocol was immunoSEQ multiplex PCR, while the TCRdb copy is restricted to in-frame clones and leaves out a portion. The table includes approximately 2,300,000 clones, 92% detected once. The sequenced material came from naive CD4+ T cells from PBMCs. Noted subset: CD45RA+ positively selected. These TCRs come from a man aged 18 to 29 in good health. Some clones in this sample may be carry-over from other donors' samples.

The J gene is TRBJ1-1, the V gene TRBV5-4; D ambiguous. CDR1 is SGHNT, CDR2 YYREEE, per germline (reference sequence). The CDR3 runs 14 residues. The V end lost 4 bases, the J end lost 1 base, and 11 bases lay between the germline ends. In DNA, the CDR3 is TGTGCCAGCAGCCCCAGCAGGACGAACACTGAAGCTTTCTTT. Translated: CASSPSRTNTEAFF.

This sequence joins TRBV19 and TRBJ2-7; a possible D gene is TRBD1 (7 bases). Germline V gene sequence: CDR1 LNHDA, CDR2 SQIVND (reference sequence). V lost 3 bases and J 5 bases, leaving 20 bases between the germline ends. The CDR3 spans 16 residues. CDR3 in DNA: TGTGCCAGTAGTATCACAGGGGCGCGGTCGGGGGACGAGCAGTACTTC. It codes for CASSITGARSGDEQYF.

V gene TRBV11-3 combines with J gene TRBJ2-3; a possible D gene is TRBD2 (6 bases). This CDR3 has 15 residues. The germline gives CDR1 SGHNT, CDR2 YENEEA. The ends were cut back, 5 bases at V and 5 bases at J, with 17 bases in the middle. In nucleotides, the CDR3 is TGTGCCAGCAGCCCAGATGGTGGGGGAGGAGATACGCAGTATTTT. Residues: CASSPDGGGGDTQYF.

The chain recombines TRBV11-1 with TRBJ2-7; D tentatively reads TRBD1 or TRBD2 (5 bases each). The germline gives CDR1 SGHAT, CDR2 FQDESV (reference sequence). The CDR3 contains 15 residues. V lost 5 bases and J lost 5, with 19 bases in between. The CDR3 region has the DNA TGTGCCAGCAGCCTTATTTGGGGGAGCTGGAACGAGCAGTACTTC. Translation gives CASSLIWGSWNEQYF.

The V call is TRBV15, the J call TRBJ2-7; a possible D gene is TRBD2 (6 bases). This CDR3 spans 16 amino acids. Germline assignment: CDR1 LNHNV and CDR2 YYDKDF (reference sequence). The V end lost 0 bases, the J end lost 3 bases, and 15 bases lay between the germline ends. CDR3 DNA sequence: TGTGCCACCAGCAGAGATTCCCAAATGGGAGGCTACGAGCAGTACTTC. Amino acids: CATSRDSQMGGYEQYF.

The V and J genes are TRBV27 and TRBJ1-5; D might be TRBD1 (5 bases). Trimming pared 3 bases from V and 0 bases from J, leaving 9 bases between. This CDR3 spans 15 amino acids. Germline V CDR1 and CDR2: MNHEY, SMNVEV (reference sequence). The chain's CDR3 is CASSFHRNSNQPQHF. CDR3 DNA: TGTGCCAGCAGTTTTCACAGGAATAGCAATCAGCCCCAGCATTTT.

The V call is TRBV28, the J call TRBJ2-1; 11 nucleotides agree with TRBD2. J gave up 7 bases and V 7 bases, and 9 bases lay outside the gene matches. Germline CDR1 and CDR2: MDHEN and SYDVKM. This CDR3 is 15 amino acids long. CDR3 DNA sequence: TGTGCCAGCAACTTAGCGGGAGGGCCTAGGAATGAGCAGTTCTTC. Residues: CASNLAGGPRNEQFF.

The chain combines TRBV28 with TRBJ2-7, with 9 bases fitting TRBD1. In germline, CDR1 is MDHEN, CDR2 SYDVKM. The CDR3 is 14 amino acids. V was clipped by 3 bases and J by 6 bases; unmatched bases: 6. The CDR3 DNA is TGTGCCAGCAGTTTCCTCCACAGGGGGCGCGAGCAGTACTTC. The encoded protein is CASSFLHRGREQYF.

The chain joins TRBV25-1 to TRBJ1-2; a weak D match, TRBD1 (6 bases). The CDR3 runs to 13 residues. Trimming took off 1 base at V and 5 bases at J, with 8 bases between the two ends. From germline, CDR1 is MGHDK and CDR2 SYGVNS. CDR3 nucleotide sequence: TGTGCCAGCAGTGAATCGGGGGCGTATGGCTACACCTTC. Translated: CASSESGAYGYTF.

V gene TRBV5-1 combines with J gene TRBJ1-1; possible D gene TRBD1, 5 bases. Germline CDR1 is SGHRS and CDR2 is YFSETQ. Trimming took 2 bases from V and 3 from J, leaving 11 bases between them. The CDR3 extends over 14 amino acids. DNA of the CDR3: TGCGCCAGCAGCTTATCGGGGGTATACACTGAAGCTTTCTTT. It specifies CASSLSGVYTEAFF.

As concerns this clone: Other nucleotide sequences in the sample specify the same CDR3. This sequence joins TRBV14 and TRBJ1-1; 8 positions agree with TRBD1. The ends lost 4 bases at V and 6 bases at J; junction bases unmatched: 1. The CDR3 loop spans 12 amino acids. Germline loops: CDR1 SGHDN, CDR2 FVKESK. The CDR3 DNA is TGTGCCAGCAGCCGGACAGGGCCTGAAGCTTTCTTT. Translated, it gives CASSRTGPEAFF. Full variable domain (outside the CDR3, taken from reference TRBV14 and TRBJ1-1): EAGVTQFPSHSVIEKGQTVTLRCDPISGHDNLYWYRRVMGKEIKFLLHFVKESKQDESGMPNNRFLAERTGGTYSTLKVQPAELEDSGVYFCASSRTGPEAFFGQGTRLTVV.

The chain is built from TRBV2 and TRBJ2-1; the match to TRBD1 covers 8 bases. V was pared by 5 bases and J by 6 bases, with 6 bases of the junction left unmatched. CDR3 length: 14 amino acids. Germline CDR1 is SNHLY and CDR2 is FYNNEI. CDR3 sequence: CASSRQGMVNEQFF. Here the CDR3 DNA reads TGTGCCAGCAGTCGACAGGGGATGGTCAATGAGCAGTTCTTC.

The sample holds one count of this clone. This chain uses TRBV9 with TRBJ2-2; 7 nucleotides line up with TRBD1. The trim removed 7 bases at V and 1 base at J, leaving 4 bases unmatched. Germline CDR1 reads SGDLS; CDR2 reads YYNGEE. This CDR3 spans 14 amino acids. CDR3 bases: TGTGCCAGCGGAAGACAGGGGAACACCGGGGAGCTGTTTTTT. The encoded protein is CASGRQGNTGELFF.

This clone was detected once. This chain joins TRBV19 and TRBJ1-5; no firm D call. The V end lost 3 bases, the J end lost 0 bases, and 6 bases lay between the germline ends. The CDR3 spans 14 residues. CDR1 and CDR2 from the germline V gene are LNHDA and SQIVND (reference sequence). The CDR3 nucleotides are TGTGCCAGTAGTATGGCAGGTAGCAATCAGCCCCAGCATTTT. Translated: CASSMAGSNQPQHF.

As to this clone: Other DNA sequences of this sample code for an identical CDR3. The chain joins TRBV9 to TRBJ2-5, with D possibly TRBD2 on 5 matching bases. Looked up from germline, CDR1 is SGDLS and CDR2 is YYNGEE. Trimming took off 0 bases at V and 1 base at J, with 13 bases between the two ends. The CDR3 extends over 16 amino acids. CDR3 amino acids: CASSVATSGGQETQYF. In nucleotides, the CDR3 is TGTGCCAGCAGCGTAGCTACGTCTGGAGGCCAAGAGACCCAGTACTTC.

The chain couples TRBV27 to TRBJ2-1; the D call may be TRBD1 or TRBD2 (5 bases each). The CDR3 is 15 residues long. CDR1 is MNHEY and CDR2 is SMNVEV in the germline V gene (reference sequence). V gave up 6 bases and J gave up 8 bases, with 20 bases separating them. The CDR3 sequence: CASRSLLRDDHEQFF. CDR3 DNA sequence: TGTGCCAGCAGAAGCCTACTTCGGGACGATCATGAGCAGTTCTTC.

With regard to this clone: The germline gene is not matched at one end of the junction; a read error may be the cause. The V and J genes are TRBV4-2 and TRBJ2-7; D is unclear. This CDR3 has 12 residues. The germline V gene has CDR1 LGHNA and CDR2 YNFKEQ. The CDR3 DNA sequence: TGTGCCAGCAGCCTAGACAACCAGGATTACCGCTTC. Encoded protein: CASSLDNQDYRF.

This chain joins TRBV4-3 and TRBJ2-1; TRBD2 matches at 9 bases. The CDR3 extends over 17 amino acids. Germline assignment: CDR1 LGHNA and CDR2 YSLEER. V gave up 0 bases and J gave up 4 bases; unmatched junction bases: 7. For the CDR3, the DNA is TGCGCCAGCAGCCAAGAATTGGGCGGGAGGGTATACAATGAGCAGTTCTTC. Amino acids: CASSQELGGRVYNEQFF.

The rearrangement links TRBV7-9 to TRBJ2-3; tentative D call: TRBD1 (6 bases). Germline CDR1 reads SEHNR; CDR2 reads FQNEAQ (reference sequence). Trimming took 5 bases from V and 6 from J, leaving 12 bases between them. This CDR3 has 13 residues. The CDR3 region is CASSDGQTDTQYF. CDR3 bases: TGTGCCAGCAGCGACGGACAGACCGATACGCAGTATTTT.

The CDR3 DNA sequence: TGCGCCAGCAGCCAAGTTGGACTAGCGGGAGAGACCCAGTACTTC. Its protein product is CASSQVGLAGETQYF. This chain links TRBV4-1 with TRBJ2-5; TRBD2 matches 11 bases. Germline CDR1 MGHRA, CDR2 YSYEKL. The CDR3 has 15 residues. Trimming removed 1 base from V and 4 bases from J; junction bases left unmatched: 2.

This chain uses TRBV7-2 with TRBJ1-2; D is perhaps TRBD1 (5 bases). The germline V gene encodes CDR1 SGHTA and CDR2 FQGNSA. V was pared by 5 bases and J by 8 bases, with 15 bases between. The CDR3 runs 13 residues. For the CDR3, the DNA is TGTGCCAGCAGCCCCGCGGGGGTTCGGGGCTACACCTTC. Amino acids: CASSPAGVRGYTF.

The rearrangement joins TRBV18 to TRBJ2-1, with TRBD2 matching over 14 bases. CDR3 length equals 18 residues. With V trimmed by 4 bases and J by 8 bases, 13 bases remained unmatched. The germline V gene has CDR1 KGHSH and CDR2 LQKENI. The CDR3 bases are TGTGCCAGCTCACAGTTAGGGCCGGGACTAGCGGGAGTCTATGAGCAGTTCTTC. Its translation is CASSQLGPGLAGVYEQFF.

V and J are TRBV18 and TRBJ1-1; D perhaps matches TRBD1 (5 bases). This CDR3 is built from 14 residues. Germline V lookup: CDR1 KGHSH, CDR2 LQKENI. Trimming took off 6 bases at V and 6 bases at J, with 17 bases between the two ends. DNA for the CDR3: TGTGCCAGCTCCCTGGGGTTAATGACAGCTGAAGCTTTCTTT. It codes for CASSLGLMTAEAFF. Full variable domain (rest looked up from reference TRBV18 and TRBJ1-1): NAGVMQNPRHLVRRRGQEARLRCSPMKGHSHVYWYRQLPEEGLKFMVYLQKENIIDESGMPKERFSAEFPKEGPSILRIQQVVRGDSAAYFCASSLGLMTAEAFFGQGTRLTVV.

The gene calls are TRBV28 and TRBJ1-2, with D possibly matching TRBD1 (6 bases). CDR3 size: 11 residues. From germline, CDR1 is MDHEN and CDR2 SYDVKM. The CDR3: CAGGWNYGYTF. CDR3 nucleotides: TGTGCGGGGGGCTGGAACTATGGCTACACCTTC.

This rearrangement joins TRBV6-1 to TRBJ2-1; a weak D match, TRBD2 (6 bases). Looked up from germline, CDR1 is MNHNS and CDR2 is SASEGT. V was clipped by 4 bases and J by 6 bases, with 16 bases between them. This CDR3 has 15 residues. CDR3 amino acids: CASSGLGLTPNEQFF. In DNA, the CDR3 is TGTGCCAGCAGTGGACTGGGACTGACGCCCAATGAGCAGTTCTTC.

This clone was seen a single time. V usage is TRBV18 and J usage is TRBJ2-3; no clear D gene. V lost 5 bases and J lost 2, with 2 bases in between. This CDR3 is 11 amino acids long. Germline V lookup: CDR1 KGHSH, CDR2 LQKENI. The CDR3 DNA follows: TGTGCCAGCTCAAACACAGATACGCAGTATTTT. Its translation is CASSNTDTQYF.

The rearrangement links TRBV6-1 to TRBJ1-4; D uncertain. CDR3 length: 12 amino acids. In germline, CDR1 is MNHNS, CDR2 SASEGT. Between the trimmed V and J ends, which lost 8 bases and 4 bases, there was a span of 8 bases. The CDR3 nucleotides are TGTGCCAGCGGATCGGGTAATGAAAAACTGTTTTTT. It specifies CASGSGNEKLFF.

V is TRBV6-6 and J is TRBJ1-3; the D gene is possibly TRBD1 (6 bases). The germline gives CDR1 MNHNY, CDR2 SVGAGI (reference sequence). With 5 bases removed from V and 4 bases from J, the gap between germline ends came to 15 bases. The CDR3 has 15 residues. For the CDR3, the DNA is TGTGCCAGCAGTCCCGCAGGAGGGGGAGGAAACACCATATATTTT. Amino acid sequence: CASSPAGGGGNTIYF.

V usage is TRBV19 and J usage is TRBJ2-7; a weak D match, TRBD1 (5 bases). The CDR3 length is 12 residues. CDR1 and CDR2 from the germline V gene are LNHDA and SQIVND (reference sequence). V shed 4 bases and J shed 4 bases, with 8 bases lying between them. CDR3 nucleotides: TGTGCCAGTAGTACGGACAAGTACGAGCAGTACTTC. It yields the protein CASSTDKYEQYF.

The CDR3 here is CASRGPGQGPNTEAFF. The CDR3 DNA reads TGTGCCAGCAGGGGGCCGGGACAGGGGCCGAACACTGAAGCTTTCTTT. J is TRBJ1-1 and V is TRBV7-2, with 10 bases lining up with TRBD1. Per the germline V gene, CDR1 is SGHTA and CDR2 is FQGNSA. V was clipped by 6 bases and J by 1 base; unmatched bases: 8. There are 16 residues in the CDR3. The whole variable domain, remainder taken from reference TRBV7-2 and TRBJ1-1, is GAGVSQSPSNKVTEKGKDVELRCDPISGHTALYWYRQSLGQGLEFLIYFQGNSAPDKSGLPSDRFSAERTGGSVSTLTIQRTQQEDSAVYLCASRGPGQGPNTEAFFGQGTRLTVV.

With regard to this clone: Other DNA sequences in this specimen translate into the identical CDR3. V and J are TRBV15 and TRBJ2-2; D is undetermined. This CDR3 region has 13 residues. Germline V gene data show CDR1 as LNHNV and CDR2 as YYDKDF (reference sequence). The V end was cut by 0 bases, the J end by 2 bases, with 1 base between. CDR3 residues: CATSRDNTGELFF. The CDR3 region has the DNA TGTGCCACCAGCAGAGACAACACCGGGGAGCTGTTTTTT.

The J gene is TRBJ2-7, the V gene TRBV5-1, with 9 bases aligning to TRBD1. Germline CDR1 reads SGHRS; CDR2 reads YFSETQ. After removal of 3 bases from V and 6 bases from J, the junction contained 10 bases not matched to a gene. This CDR3 has 15 residues. The CDR3 region has the DNA TGCGCCAGCAGCTCACCGGGACAGGGATTTGGCGAGCAGTACTTC. Protein: CASSSPGQGFGEQYF.